A single sample is the source of the 16 T cell receptor beta chains below, sequenced in a study of blood T cell repertoires in COVID-19. Produced via immunoSEQ multiplex PCR; TCRdb's table is partial and in-frame only. The repertoire holds about 73,000 clones, with approximately 77% as singletons. The source material was peripheral blood. The receptors come from a man in his 70s with COVID-19, enrolled during active disease.

As DNA, the CDR3 is TGCGCCAGCAGCACCGCTTCTAGCGGGAGGTATAATGAGCAGTTCTTC. Its protein product is CASSTASSGRYNEQFF. The V gene is TRBV5-1, the J gene TRBJ2-1, with 11 bases that match TRBD2. The V and J ends lost 4 bases and 7 bases, in that order; junction bases with no gene match: 10. The CDR3 spans 16 residues. CDR1 is SGHRS, CDR2 YFSETQ, per germline.

The DNA of the CDR3 is TGTGCCAGCAGTGACTACTGGCAGGGCCACATATCGGCTGGCGGCTACACCTTC. Translating gives CASSDYWQGHISAGGYTF. The genes are TRBV25-1 and TRBJ1-2; a possible D gene is TRBD1 (5 bases). The length of the CDR3 is 18 residues. V gave up 3 bases and J gave up 8 bases, with 28 bases separating them. Germline CDR1 MGHDK, CDR2 SYGVNS.

This clone was found a few times. V is TRBV7-2 and J is TRBJ2-1, with TRBD2 identical over 13 bases. J was trimmed by 10 bases and V by 5 bases; bases with no gene match: 8. This CDR3 spans 15 amino acids. CDR1 and CDR2 from the germline V gene are SGHTA and FQGNSA. Written as DNA, the CDR3 is TGTGCCAGCAGCCCCGGGACTAGCGGGGCGGAGGAGCAGTTCTTC. Translated, it gives CASSPGTSGAEEQFF.

The V gene is TRBV7-3, the J gene TRBJ2-1; TRBD2 matches at 10 bases. The germline gives CDR1 SGHTA, CDR2 FQGTGA. This CDR3 contains 17 residues. J lost 2 bases, V lost 5 bases, and 9 bases had no gene match. The CDR3 spells CASSLNPTSGAYNEQFF. CDR3 in DNA: TGTGCCAGCAGCCTCAACCCCACTAGCGGGGCCTACAATGAGCAGTTCTTC.

This clone showed up just a few times. V usage is TRBV27 and J usage is TRBJ1-1; D not resolved. CDR1 is MNHEY and CDR2 is SMNVEV in the germline V gene (reference sequence). The CDR3 spans 16 residues. The V end lost 9 bases, the J end lost 8 bases, and 28 bases lay between the germline ends. DNA for the CDR3: TGTGCCAGTTGGGGAGTCGGGGTGTGGCCCGTCATAGAAGCTTTCTTT. Its translation: CASWGVGVWPVIEAFF.

The V call is TRBV5-4, the J call TRBJ2-1, with TRBD1 identical over 8 bases. Germline CDR1 SGHNT, CDR2 YYREEE (reference sequence). There are 16 residues in the CDR3. The junction had 4 bases not matched to a gene; V was cut back by 2 bases and J by 0 bases. The CDR3 loop reads CASSFGQGSSYNEQFF. For the CDR3, the DNA is TGTGCCAGCAGCTTCGGACAGGGAAGCTCCTACAATGAGCAGTTCTTC.

The chain has TRBV2 and TRBJ1-5; D is possibly TRBD1 (5 bases). Germline assignment: CDR1 SNHLY and CDR2 FYNNEI. There are 15 residues in the CDR3. The V end was cut by 3 bases, the J end by 2 bases, with 11 bases between. The CDR3 sequence is CASSEGGTGNQPQHF. The DNA of the CDR3 is TGTGCCAGCAGTGAGGGAGGGACGGGCAATCAGCCCCAGCATTTT.

V and J are TRBV27 and TRBJ2-7; a possible D gene is TRBD1 (5 bases). V gave up 5 bases and J gave up 10 bases, with 24 bases separating them. The germline CDR1 and CDR2 sequences are MNHEY and SMNVEV (reference sequence). CDR3 length equals 15 residues. CDR3 nucleotides: TGTGCCAGCAGTAAGAAGACAGAGCTCCTACGACACCAGTACTTC. It yields the protein CASSKKTELLRHQYF.

This clone has only a few counts. The chain couples TRBV28 to TRBJ1-5; D gene ambiguous. The CDR3 extends over 15 amino acids. V dropped 2 bases and J dropped 2 bases, with 10 bases sitting between them. Germline-derived CDR1 and CDR2 are MDHEN and SYDVKM. The CDR3 nucleotides are TGTGCCAGCAGTTTAGCCGGAGTTGGCAATCAGCCCCAGCATTTT. Translated, it gives CASSLAGVGNQPQHF.

The J gene is TRBJ1-1, the V gene TRBV5-1; D possibly corresponds to TRBD1 (5 bases). CDR3 length: 14 residues. V dropped 4 bases and J dropped 2 bases, with 12 bases sitting between them. Germline CDR1 SGHRS, CDR2 YFSETQ. CDR3 region: CASSQTAGNTEAFF. CDR3 coding DNA: TGCGCCAGCAGCCAGACAGCCGGTAACACTGAAGCTTTCTTT.

V is TRBV6-5 and J is TRBJ2-7; 11 bases line up with TRBD2. From germline, CDR1 is MNHEY and CDR2 SVGAGI. J lost 1 base, V lost 4 bases, and 6 bases had no gene match. The length of the CDR3 is 16 residues. The CDR3 loop is CASSSSTSGESYEQYF. In DNA form, the CDR3 reads TGTGCCAGCAGTTCCTCGACTAGCGGGGAGTCCTACGAGCAGTACTTC.

The rearrangement joins TRBV7-8 to TRBJ2-7; D call uncertain. CDR3 length: 15 residues. The germline gives CDR1 SGHVS, CDR2 FQNEAQ. With 0 bases removed from V and 2 bases from J, the gap between germline ends came to 11 bases. The DNA for the CDR3 is TGTGCCAGCAGCTTAGCTGAATTACAGACCTACGAGCAGTACTTC. Protein: CASSLAELQTYEQYF.

This clone has a count of ten or more. V usage is TRBV4-1 and J usage is TRBJ2-2; D unresolved. Trimming pared 6 bases from V and 2 bases from J, leaving 10 bases between. This CDR3 is built from 14 residues. From germline, CDR1 is MGHRA and CDR2 YSYEKL. The CDR3 region is CASRQHPNTGELFF. CDR3 DNA: TGCGCCAGCAGACAGCACCCAAACACCGGGGAGCTGTTTTTT.

This clone occurred once. The CDR3 loop is CASSALSGTGGQGYTF. Written as DNA, the CDR3 is TGTGCCAGCAGCGCCCTGTCCGGGACAGGGGGCCAGGGCTACACCTTC. The genes are TRBV9 and TRBJ1-2, with TRBD1 matching over 12 bases. The V gene's germline CDR1 is SGDLS and CDR2 YYNGEE. After removal of 3 bases from V and 8 bases from J, the junction contained 11 bases not matched to a gene. The CDR3 loop spans 16 amino acids. Filled out from reference TRBV9 and TRBJ1-2, the complete variable domain reads DSGVTQTPKHLITATGQRVTLRCSPRSGDLSVYWYQQSLDQGLQFLIQYYNGEERAKGNILERFSAQQFPDLHSELNLSSLELGDSALYFCASSALSGTGGQGYTFGSGTRLTVV.

CDR3 loop: CASSPRTSGTNTGELFF. In nucleotides, the CDR3 is TGTGCCAGCAGTCCAAGGACTAGCGGGACGAACACCGGGGAGCTGTTTTTT. The chain combines TRBV6-2 or TRBV6-3 with TRBJ2-2; TRBD2 matches 12 bases. The CDR3 is 17 amino acids. Per the germline V gene, CDR1 is MNHEY and CDR2 is SVGEGT. Unmatched junction bases numbered 4, after V lost 5 bases and J lost 0 bases.

The rearrangement joins TRBV4-2 to TRBJ1-2; 8 bases are shared with TRBD1. The CDR3 length is 14 residues. CDR1 and CDR2 from the germline V gene are LGHNA and YNFKEQ. Trimming cost V 4 bases and J 3 bases; bases outside gene matches: 4. In DNA, the CDR3 is TGTGCCAGCAGCCCCCAGGGGGCCGACTATGGCTACACCTTC. Translated, it gives CASSPQGADYGYTF.